A single TCR beta chain is shown here with its context. Its antigen is as yet unknown. This CDR3 is built from 15 residues. Per germline, CDR1 LNHNV and CDR2 YYDKDF (reference sequence). Trimming removed 6 bases at V and 0 bases at J, with 13 bases between. This record belongs to a study of shared clonotypes between healthy human individuals. Study summary: The donor group consisted of two women and a few men, aged 18 to 49.

General observations from the study: An expected dependence of interdonor clonotype sharing on sequencing depth was noted. It was only blood that was sampled, and tissue repertoires likely differ.

Here immunoSEQ multiplex PCR was the method, and the copy in TCRdb shows in-frame clones only, minus some. The table has around 510,000 clones, around three quarters seen once; the top ten hold approximately 12%. The chain joins TRBV15 to TRBJ2-3; D may be TRBD1 (5 bases). This sequence originates from a woman in her thirties or forties in good health. Some clones in this sample may be carry-over from other donors' samples. Sequences were obtained from PBMCs. The CDR3 DNA is TGTGCCACCAGTCTGGGGCCCTACAGCACAGATACGCAGTATTTT. Protein: CATSLGPYSTDTQYF.